The 21 T cell receptor beta chains below were found in one sample sequenced in a study of CD8+ T cells in alopecia areata. The treatment denotes: oral pan-JAK inhibitor, 5-10 mg twice daily. Extracted from the samples, RNA was reverse transcribed into cDNA to serve as the sequencing template. Some clones are missing from TCRdb's copy, which holds only in-frame ones; the method was immunoSEQ multiplex PCR. Altogether about 180,000 clones are present, 50% to 65% being singletons, with the ten largest covering roughly 10%. The sample consisted of CD8+ T cells sorted from blood, taken at week 24, from a patient treated with tofacitinib. The origin of the receptors is a human donor with alopecia areata.

V gene TRBV7-9 combines with J gene TRBJ2-3; a possible D gene is TRBD1 (6 bases). V was clipped by 5 bases and J by 2 bases, with 14 bases between them. Germline CDR1 reads SEHNR; CDR2 reads FQNEAQ (reference sequence). The CDR3 consists of 15 residues. CDR3 sequence reads: CASSPRQDTTDTQYF. The CDR3 region has the DNA TGTGCCAGCAGCCCTCGACAGGATACCACAGATACGCAGTATTTT. Complete variable domain (other parts from reference TRBV7-9 and TRBJ2-3): DTGVSQNPRHKITKRGQNVTFRCDPISEHNRLYWYRQTLGQGPEFLTYFQNEAQLEKSRLLSDRFSAERPKGSFSTLEIQRTEQGDSAMYLCASSPRQDTTDTQYFGPGTRLTVL.

This clone turned up a few times. J is TRBJ1-6 and V is TRBV9; D is unclear. With 1 base removed from V and 8 bases from J, the gap between germline ends came to 16 bases. This CDR3 is 16 amino acids long. Germline lookup yields CDR1 SGDLS and CDR2 YYNGEE. CDR3: CASSVTESVPYSPLHF. The CDR3 coding sequence is TGTGCCAGCAGCGTAACGGAGTCAGTCCCATATTCACCCCTCCACTTT.

The V gene is TRBV27, the J gene TRBJ2-7; D assignment may be TRBD1 or TRBD2 (5 bases each). Germline CDR1 and CDR2: MNHEY and SMNVEV (reference sequence). CDR3 length equals 14 residues. V was pared by 1 base and J by 6 bases, with 13 bases between. This CDR3 is CASSLLGPEGEQYF. In DNA, the CDR3 is TGTGCCAGCAGTTTATTGGGACCTGAGGGCGAGCAGTACTTC.

J is TRBJ2-7 and V is TRBV7-6; D is unresolved. This CDR3 region has 13 residues. The germline V gene encodes CDR1 SGHVS and CDR2 FNYEAQ. V was pared by 5 bases and J by 7 bases, with 15 bases between. Written as DNA, the CDR3 is TGTGCCAGCAGCCCCGCCTGGGATGGTGAGCAGTACTTC. Protein sequence: CASSPAWDGEQYF.

This clone was seen once. This chain uses TRBV25-1 with TRBJ2-7; D unresolved. Per germline, CDR1 MGHDK and CDR2 SYGVNS. The CDR3 extends over 12 amino acids. Between the trimmed V and J ends, which lost 1 base and 6 bases, there was a span of 7 bases. The CDR3 sequence: CASSESILEQYF. CDR3 nucleotide sequence: TGTGCCAGCAGTGAATCGATCCTCGAGCAGTACTTC.

This clone has just a few counts. The chain links TRBV19 to TRBJ2-2; a weak D match, TRBD2 (5 bases). The CDR3 is 12 residues long. Between the trimmed V and J ends, which lost 7 bases and 4 bases, there was a span of 7 bases. Per the germline V gene, CDR1 is LNHDA and CDR2 is SQIVND (reference sequence). The CDR3, as DNA: TGTGCCAGTAAACGGGGCACCGGGGAGCTGTTTTTT. Translation: CASKRGTGELFF.

CDR3 region: CSVEGGHDNEQFF. CDR3 nucleotides: TGCAGCGTTGAAGGGGGTCACGACAATGAGCAGTTCTTC. The rearrangement links TRBV29-1 to TRBJ2-1, with unresolved D. The germline gives CDR1 SQVTM, CDR2 ANQGSEA. Trimming took off 1 base at V and 5 bases at J, with 9 bases between the two ends. The CDR3 runs 13 residues.

V gene TRBV5-6 combines with J gene TRBJ2-2; D is unclear. Germline V gene data show CDR1 as SGHDT and CDR2 as YYEEEE. The length of the CDR3 is 14 residues. Deletions cut 1 base from V and 1 base from J, with 5 bases between. The CDR3 protein is CASSLLQNTGELFF. The CDR3 region has the DNA TGTGCCAGCAGCTTGCTGCAGAACACCGGGGAGCTGTTTTTT. The variable domain in full, with the rest retrieved from reference TRBV5-6 and TRBJ2-2, is DAGVTQSPTHLIKTRGQQVTLRCSPKSGHDTVSWYQQALGQGPQFIFQYYEEEERQRGNFPDRFSGHQFPNYSSELNVNALLLGDSALYLCASSLLQNTGELFFGEGSRLTVL.

This clone was picked up a small number of times. The CDR3, as DNA: TGCAGCGTTGCGGGTCTAGCGGGCACAGATACGCAGTATTTT. As protein: CSVAGLAGTDTQYF. This chain uses TRBV29-1 with TRBJ2-3; 7 nucleotides match TRBD2. Looked up from germline, CDR1 is SQVTM and CDR2 is ANQGSEA. V lost 4 bases, J lost 1 base, and 5 bases stayed unmatched. The CDR3 runs to 14 residues.

The chain joins TRBV2 to TRBJ2-7, with D possibly being TRBD1 or TRBD2 (5 bases each). The CDR3 loop spans 15 amino acids. The ends were cut back, 4 bases at V and 2 bases at J, with 15 bases in the middle. CDR1 SNHLY and CDR2 FYNNEI come from the germline V gene. The CDR3 here is CASSGLWDPPYEQYF. The CDR3 DNA reads as TGTGCCAGCAGTGGACTCTGGGACCCCCCCTACGAGCAGTACTTC.

The chain employs TRBV29-1 and TRBJ1-2; D perhaps matches TRBD1 (5 bases). Trimming removed 3 bases from V and 1 base from J, with 12 bases in between. CDR3 length: 14 residues. Germline assignment: CDR1 SQVTM and CDR2 ANQGSEA. This CDR3 reads CSVDQPGSNYGYTF. The CDR3 coding sequence is TGCAGCGTTGATCAGCCAGGGAGTAACTATGGCTACACCTTC.

The CDR3 DNA reads TGTGCCAGCAGTCGGGGACAGGGGGCGCGGGTCGAGGGCTACACCTTC. This codes for CASSRGQGARVEGYTF. The gene calls are TRBV25-1 and TRBJ1-2, with 12 bases identical to TRBD1. V dropped 5 bases and J dropped 8; count of bases not matched to a gene: 12. The CDR3 spans 16 residues. Germline loops: CDR1 MGHDK, CDR2 SYGVNS.

The chain recombines TRBV13 with TRBJ2-5; possibly TRBD1 for D (6 bases). The CDR3 covers 16 residues. CDR1 and CDR2 from the germline V gene are PRHDT and FYEKMQ (reference sequence). The V and J ends lost 3 bases and 5 bases respectively, with 19 bases between them. CDR3 DNA sequence: TGTGCCAGCAGCTTCCGTGGGGGCCCCCGGACGGAGACCCAGTACTTC. This sequence encodes CASSFRGGPRTETQYF. The whole variable domain, remainder taken from reference TRBV13 and TRBJ2-5, is AAGVIQSPRHLIKEKRETATLKCYPIPRHDTVYWYQQGPGQDPQFLISFYEKMQSDKGSIPDRFSAQQFSDYHSELNMSSLELGDSALYFCASSFRGGPRTETQYFGPGTRLLVL.

This clone was picked up a small number of times. V gene TRBV6-5 combines with J gene TRBJ2-5; D is perhaps TRBD1 or TRBD2 (6 bases each). The germline CDR1 and CDR2 sequences are MNHEY and SVGAGI. Trimming removed 0 bases at V and 0 bases at J, with 11 bases between. This CDR3 region has 16 residues. The CDR3 here is CASSYSGGHNQETQYF. CDR3 sequence (DNA): TGTGCCAGCAGTTACTCGGGGGGACACAACCAAGAGACCCAGTACTTC.

This clone was seen more than once but under ten times. As DNA, the CDR3 is TGTGCCAGCAGCCCGGGACAGCTCGCGGACTATGGCTACACCTTC. This translates into CASSPGQLADYGYTF. The genes are TRBV5-6 and TRBJ1-2, with 7 positions matching TRBD1. V gave up 4 bases and J gave up 3 bases; unmatched junction bases: 9. This CDR3 comprises 15 residues. Germline CDR1 SGHDT, CDR2 YYEEEE.

The chain recombines TRBV6-5 with TRBJ2-1; D unclear. The length of the CDR3 is 13 residues. Trimming took 5 bases from V and 3 from J, leaving 8 bases between them. CDR1 MNHEY and CDR2 SVGAGI come from the germline V gene. The CDR3 protein is CASSPDFYNEQFF. CDR3 sequence (DNA): TGTGCCAGCAGTCCAGACTTCTACAATGAGCAGTTCTTC.

This clone was detected only a few times. This chain links TRBV13 with TRBJ2-3; 16 nucleotides match TRBD2. This CDR3 spans 19 amino acids. In germline, CDR1 is PRHDT, CDR2 FYEKMQ (reference sequence). The V segment lost 4 bases and the J segment 4 bases; nucleotides outside the gene matches: 11. CDR3 sequence: CASSSTIGTSGGDPDTQYF. CDR3 sequence (DNA): TGTGCCAGCAGCTCAACAATCGGGACTAGCGGGGGGGATCCAGATACGCAGTATTTT.

This clone appeared a few times. The chain has TRBV2 and TRBJ2-3, with 7 bases identical to TRBD1. Germline values: CDR1 SNHLY, CDR2 FYNNEI. V was clipped by 0 bases and J by 3 bases; unmatched bases: 9. There are 17 residues in the CDR3. In nucleotides, the CDR3 is TGTGCCAGCAGTGAAGCGGGAGACAGGGTTGGGACAGATACGCAGTATTTT. Translation gives CASSEAGDRVGTDTQYF.

The CDR3 DNA is TGTGCCAGCAGTTACTTTGCTAGCGGAGGTGAGCAGTTCTTC. This translates into CASSYFASGGEQFF. The chain couples TRBV6-5 to TRBJ2-1; 7 bases align to TRBD2. Trimming took 1 base from V and 9 from J; bases not matched to a gene: 6. This CDR3 is 14 amino acids long. Germline CDR1 MNHEY, CDR2 SVGAGI.

The V call is TRBV7-8, the J call TRBJ2-1, with TRBD2 as a possible D gene (6 bases). Trimming removed 4 bases at V and 6 bases at J, with 16 bases between. In germline, CDR1 is SGHVS, CDR2 FQNEAQ. The length of the CDR3 is 15 residues. The CDR3 sequence is CASSWRVVEVNEQFF. In nucleotides, the CDR3 is TGTGCCAGCAGCTGGAGGGTAGTGGAAGTCAATGAGCAGTTCTTC.

The rearrangement uses TRBV7-6 and TRBJ2-3, with TRBD1 identical over 7 bases. Germline CDR1 is SGHVS and CDR2 is FNYEAQ. V shed 4 bases and J 4 bases; nucleotides not matched to a gene: 5. The CDR3 runs to 14 residues. CDR3 residues: CASSSRDRADTQYF. The DNA of the CDR3 is TGTGCCAGCAGCTCCCGAGACAGGGCAGATACGCAGTATTTT.